These 30 T cell receptor beta chains share one sample of origin, sequenced in a study of blood T cell repertoires in COVID-19. Clones were read by immunoSEQ multiplex PCR, and TCRdb kept only the in-frame ones, dropping some. The table lists about 64,000 clones, approximately 85% of them singletons. Sequencing was performed on peripheral blood. Receptors originate from a human donor in a cohort sampled during active COVID-19.

The V call is TRBV12-5, the J call TRBJ2-1; a weak D match, TRBD1 (6 bases). CDR3 size: 12 residues. Germline values: CDR1 LGHNT, CDR2 FRNRAP. V shed 4 bases and J shed 9 bases, with 10 bases lying between them. CDR3 amino acids: CASGSGTSEQFF. The CDR3 DNA reads TGTGCTAGTGGTTCCGGGACAAGTGAGCAGTTCTTC.

V is TRBV15 and J is TRBJ1-2; D ambiguous. Germline assignment: CDR1 LNHNV and CDR2 YYDKDF (reference sequence). Trimming shortened V by 0 bases and J by 7 bases, and 21 bases separated the two germline ends. CDR3 length equals 17 residues. CDR3 sequence: CATSRDRRVWEVGGYTF. In DNA form, the CDR3 reads TGTGCCACCAGCAGAGATCGGAGGGTCTGGGAGGTCGGTGGCTACACCTTC.

This clone was picked up one time. The genes are TRBV4-2 and TRBJ2-1, with 9 bases fitting TRBD1. The CDR3 spans 17 residues. CDR1 is LGHNA, CDR2 YNFKEQ, per germline. With 0 bases clipped from V and 7 bases from J, the junction kept 10 bases outside the gene matches. The CDR3 DNA follows: TGTGCCAGCAGCCAAGACTCGAGCGGGACAGGGAGGAATGAGCAGTTCTTC. It specifies CASSQDSSGTGRNEQFF.

The chain joins TRBV6-5 to TRBJ2-1; D possibly corresponds to TRBD2 (6 bases). V shed 0 bases and J shed 0 bases, with 6 bases lying between them. CDR3 length: 15 amino acids. Germline loops: CDR1 MNHEY, CDR2 SVGAGI. This CDR3 reads CASSYSTSSYNEQFF. The CDR3 DNA is TGTGCCAGCAGTTACTCGACTAGCTCCTACAATGAGCAGTTCTTC.

This clone was seen more than once but under ten times. The junction does not match germline at one end; this may be a read error. The chain links TRBV10-3 to TRBJ1-4, with 8 bases aligning to TRBD1. This CDR3 is 12 amino acids long. The V gene's germline CDR1 is ENHRY and CDR2 SYGVKD. CDR3 bases: TGTGCCATCAGTGGGGATCGACAGGGACAGGTTTTT. Amino acids: CAISGDRQGQVF.

The V and J genes are TRBV19 and TRBJ2-1; 8 nucleotides agree with TRBD2. V lost 6 bases, J lost 9 bases, and 10 bases stayed unmatched. The length of the CDR3 is 14 residues. Germline V gives CDR1 LNHDA, CDR2 SQIVND (reference sequence). The CDR3 here is CASSREGIDSEQFF. For the CDR3, the DNA is TGTGCCAGTAGCCGGGAGGGGATAGACAGTGAGCAGTTCTTC.

The chain recombines TRBV19 with TRBJ2-7, with D maybe TRBD2 (6 bases). From germline, CDR1 is LNHDA and CDR2 SQIVND (reference sequence). V was pared by 4 bases and J by 3 bases, with 31 bases between. The CDR3 runs to 20 residues. The CDR3 spells CASSRRGGKSRSTTNYEQYF. The CDR3 coding sequence is TGTGCCAGTAGTAGACGGGGAGGTAAGAGCCGCTCTACTACCAACTACGAGCAGTACTTC.

This clone was seen a handful of times. The genes are TRBV15 and TRBJ1-1; the D gene is possibly TRBD1 (6 bases). Trimming left V 2 bases short and J 5 bases short, with 15 bases between. This CDR3 region has 15 residues. Germline V CDR1 and CDR2: LNHNV, YYDKDF (reference sequence). The CDR3 sequence is CATSRIRTGYTEAFF. CDR3 in DNA: TGTGCCACCAGCAGAATCCGTACAGGGTATACTGAAGCTTTCTTT.

This clone has a count of ten or more. V and J are TRBV2 and TRBJ1-5; D not certain. Between the trimmed V and J ends, which lost 4 bases and 7 bases, there was a span of 11 bases. There are 13 residues in the CDR3. The V gene's germline CDR1 is SNHLY and CDR2 FYNNEI. CDR3 DNA sequence: TGTGCCAGCAGTGGATCTCGTGGCCAGCCCCAGCATTTT. It is translated as CASSGSRGQPQHF.

The V call is TRBV4-1, the J call TRBJ1-3; D is undetermined. The length of the CDR3 is 13 residues. Trimming pared 6 bases from V and 0 bases from J, leaving 6 bases between. Germline values: CDR1 MGHRA, CDR2 YSYEKL. The DNA of the CDR3 is TGCGCCAGCAGTTCCTACTCTGGAAACACCATATATTTT. Translated: CASSSYSGNTIYF.

This chain connects TRBV5-4 to TRBJ1-2, with 8 bases aligning to TRBD1. The ends lost 2 bases at V and 2 bases at J; junction bases unmatched: 5. This CDR3 has 15 amino acids. Germline V gives CDR1 SGHNT, CDR2 YYREEE (reference sequence). CDR3 protein: CASSFRDRRNYGYTF. The CDR3, as DNA: TGTGCCAGCAGCTTCCGGGACAGGAGGAACTATGGCTACACCTTC.

DNA of the CDR3: TGTGCCAGCAGTTTTTCCCCATCAGGGGGACTTTATAGCAATCAGCCCCAGCATTTT. This codes for CASSFSPSGGLYSNQPQHF. This chain joins TRBV28 and TRBJ1-5, with 7 bases aligning to TRBD1. The CDR3 is made up of 19 amino acids. Trimming took 3 bases from V and 0 from J; bases not matched to a gene: 14. Per germline, CDR1 MDHEN and CDR2 SYDVKM.

This clone was counted between two and nine times. The CDR3 coding sequence is TGTGCCAGCAGGGAGAGGACAGGGGTGTATGAGCAGTACTTC. Amino acids: CASRERTGVYEQYF. This chain uses TRBV2 with TRBJ2-7, with 9 positions matching TRBD1. Germline lookup yields CDR1 SNHLY and CDR2 FYNNEI. V was clipped by 6 bases and J by 7 bases; unmatched bases: 10. This CDR3 spans 14 amino acids.

The V gene is TRBV7-8, the J gene TRBJ1-1, with D hard to call. CDR1 is SGHVS and CDR2 is FQNEAQ in the germline V gene. Trimming stripped 2 bases from V and 2 bases from J, with 6 bases between. This CDR3 contains 13 residues. The CDR3 region is CASSLQLNTEAFF. The CDR3 DNA follows: TGTGCCAGCAGCTTACAACTAAACACTGAAGCTTTCTTT.

This clone has more than one count but fewer than ten. The gene calls are TRBV30 and TRBJ1-6, with 8 bases fitting TRBD1. Germline lookup yields CDR1 GTSNPN and CDR2 SVGIG (reference sequence). The CDR3 length is 14 residues. V shed 2 bases and J 8 bases; nucleotides not matched to a gene: 5. As DNA, the CDR3 is TGTGCCTGGAGTCTTGGGACAGGTCATTCACCCCTCCACTTT. It yields the protein CAWSLGTGHSPLHF.

The gene calls are TRBV5-4 and TRBJ1-4; 7 bases are shared with TRBD1. V shed 3 bases and J 5 bases; nucleotides not matched to a gene: 7. CDR3 size: 15 residues. CDR1 and CDR2 from the germline V gene are SGHNT and YYREEE (reference sequence). For the CDR3, the DNA is TGTGCCAGCAGCTCCCAGACAGGGCGGAATGAAAAACTGTTTTTT. Its translation: CASSSQTGRNEKLFF.

The CDR3 region is CASSIGLARGDIQYF. CDR3 in DNA: TGCGCCAGCAGCATCGGACTAGCCAGGGGGGACATTCAGTACTTC. This chain joins TRBV5-1 and TRBJ2-4, with a possible D match to TRBD2 (8 bases). Germline V gene sequence: CDR1 SGHRS, CDR2 YFSETQ. CDR3 length: 15 residues. The V end was cut by 4 bases, the J end by 8 bases, with 19 bases between.

The chain uses TRBV2 and TRBJ2-1; 7 bases align to TRBD2. This CDR3 is built from 16 residues. V was pared by 3 bases and J by 6 bases, with 11 bases of the junction left unmatched. Germline V gene sequence: CDR1 SNHLY, CDR2 FYNNEI. For the CDR3, the DNA is TGTGCCAGCAGTGACCCCTCCTGGACTAGTACCAATGAGCAGTTCTTC. Encoded protein: CASSDPSWTSTNEQFF.

This rearrangement joins TRBV12-5 to TRBJ2-7; TRBD1 matches at 8 bases. V dropped 2 bases and J dropped 5; count of bases not matched to a gene: 14. Germline V gene lookup returns CDR1 LGHNT and CDR2 FRNRAP. CDR3 size: 17 residues. The CDR3, as DNA: TGTGCTAGTGGTTTGCTCACCGGGACAGGCGAAATACACGAGCAGTACTTC. It yields the protein CASGLLTGTGEIHEQYF.

Relative to its sample, this clone is medium-sized. The chain employs TRBV6-1 and TRBJ1-2; D is undetermined. V was shortened by 2 bases and J by 6 bases, with 16 bases between the two germline ends. Germline V gene lookup returns CDR1 MNHNS and CDR2 SASEGT. The CDR3 runs to 15 residues. CDR3 residues: CASSEPYDKINGYTF. As DNA, the CDR3 is TGTGCCAGCAGTGAACCCTACGACAAAATCAATGGCTACACCTTC.

The chain couples TRBV5-1 to TRBJ2-5; the match to TRBD1 covers 7 bases. The CDR3 spans 15 residues. Unmatched junction bases numbered 2, after V lost 0 bases and J lost 0 bases. From germline, CDR1 is SGHRS and CDR2 YFSETQ. The CDR3 coding sequence is TGCGCCAGCAGCTTGGCAGGACAGGACCAAGAGACCCAGTACTTC. Translated, it gives CASSLAGQDQETQYF.

This clone appeared many times. V and J are TRBV7-9 and TRBJ1-1, with 7 positions matching TRBD1. CDR1 and CDR2 from the germline V gene are SEHNR and FQNEAQ (reference sequence). There are 15 residues in the CDR3. V was clipped by 6 bases and J by 2 bases; unmatched bases: 9. The CDR3 region is CASRTKDRLNTEAFF. DNA for the CDR3: TGTGCCAGCAGGACAAAGGACAGGTTAAACACTGAAGCTTTCTTT.

The CDR3 nucleotides read TGTGCCAGCAGATATAGCGGGGGGACTAAGAACACCGGGGAGCTGTTTTTT. Its protein product is CASRYSGGTKNTGELFF. The chain couples TRBV13 to TRBJ2-2, with 10 bases lining up with TRBD2. V lost 6 bases to trimming and J lost 1 base; unmatched junction nucleotides: 8. Looked up from germline, CDR1 is PRHDT and CDR2 is FYEKMQ (reference sequence). This CDR3 has 17 amino acids.

The V and J genes are TRBV11-2 and TRBJ2-7, with 12 bases aligning to TRBD1. CDR1 and CDR2 (germline): SGHAT, FQNNGV. The V and J ends lost 5 bases and 8 bases, in that order; junction bases with no gene match: 7. CDR3 size: 14 residues. The CDR3 DNA sequence: TGTGCCAGCAGCAGGGGACAGGGGGCTAATCAGCAGTACTTC. Translated, it gives CASSRGQGANQQYF.

This clone was observed once. V and J are TRBV6-2 or TRBV6-3 and TRBJ2-2; 12 bases agree with TRBD2. V lost 3 bases, J lost 4 bases, and 15 bases stayed unmatched. Germline V gives CDR1 MNHEY, CDR2 SVGEGT. This CDR3 has 20 amino acids. The DNA for the CDR3 is TGTGCCAGCAGTTATACGAGAGGACTAGCGGGGACCGCATTCACCGGGGAGCTGTTTTTT. Its protein is CASSYTRGLAGTAFTGELFF.

The J gene is TRBJ2-7, the V gene TRBV4-1, with 8 bases lining up with TRBD1. V was clipped by 0 bases and J by 5 bases; unmatched bases: 9. CDR3 length: 16 amino acids. CDR1 and CDR2 from the germline V gene are MGHRA and YSYEKL. CDR3 amino acids: CASSQEEFRGQDEQYF. The CDR3 DNA reads as TGCGCCAGCAGCCAAGAAGAGTTCAGGGGGCAGGACGAGCAGTACTTC.

This chain joins TRBV21-1 and TRBJ2-7; the DNA was not used to check the table's D call, TRBD1. TRBV21-1 is flagged as a pseudogene. This CDR3 is built from 18 residues. The CDR3 loop is CASSKAPRGQGDSYEQYV. In nucleotides, the CDR3 is TGTGCCAGCAGCAAGGCCCCGCGGGGACAGGGCGACTCCTACGAGCAGTACGTC.

V usage is TRBV10-1 and J usage is TRBJ1-6, with a weak D call TRBD1 (5 bases). The CDR3 extends over 15 amino acids. Germline values: CDR1 WNHNN, CDR2 SYGVQD (reference sequence). V was cut by 4 bases and J by 7 bases, with 14 bases left in between. This CDR3 reads CASSAGTSRNSPLHF. CDR3 nucleotides: TGCGCCAGCAGTGCCGGGACTTCCAGAAATTCACCCCTCCACTTT.

CDR3 DNA sequence: TGTGCCAGCAGCGAAAGAAGGGGAGGGGAGCAGTACTTC. This gives the protein CASSERRGGEQYF. The chain has TRBV7-6 and TRBJ2-7, with 7 bases that match TRBD2. Trimming cost V 5 bases and J 7 bases; bases outside gene matches: 8. The CDR3 length is 13 residues. Looked up from germline, CDR1 is SGHVS and CDR2 is FNYEAQ. The full variable domain, in which reference TRBV7-6 and TRBJ2-7 provide the parts outside the CDR3, is GAGVSQSPRYKVTKRGQDVALRCDPISGHVSLYWYRQALGQGPEFLTYFNYEAQQDKSGLPNDRFSAERPEGSISTLTIQRTEQRDSAMYRCASSERRGGEQYFGPGTRLTVT.

The gene calls are TRBV6-5 and TRBJ2-1; 13 positions match TRBD2. CDR1 and CDR2 (germline): MNHEY, SVGAGI. The CDR3 runs 15 residues. With V trimmed by 8 bases and J by 2 bases, 3 bases remained unmatched. The CDR3 loop reads CASQTSGGTYNEQFF. CDR3 in DNA: TGTGCCAGCCAGACTAGCGGGGGGACCTACAATGAGCAGTTCTTC.